These 19 T cell receptor beta chains originate from one sample sequenced in a study of blood T cells in healthy people across ages. Alongside a J-beta primer mix, a sample-barcoded 5' primer served in a second PCR lasting roughly 7 to 11 cycles. Via MiXCR, TCRdb re-called the 5' RACE reads, giving one row per CDR3 protein. The sample lists around 790,000 distinct CDR3 sequences, under 45% seen once, with around 21% in the top ten. The sequenced material came from blood. These receptors all stem from a man aged 60-69 years in good health.

This clonotype was seen more than once but under ten times. V gene TRBV4-1 combines with J gene TRBJ2-4; D ambiguous. The V gene lost 3 bases and the J gene lost 2 bases, with 11 bases spanning the gap. CDR1 and CDR2 (germline): MGHRA, YSYEKL. CDR3 length: 15 amino acids. CDR3 protein: CASSQLSDSKNIQYF. The CDR3 coding sequence is TGCGCCAGCAGCCAGCTATCAGACTCCAAAAACATTCAGTACTTC.

The chain recombines TRBV9 with TRBJ2-5; 9 bases fit TRBD2. The CDR3 totals 14 residues. Trimming cost V 4 bases and J 11 bases; bases outside gene matches: 12. Germline CDR1 SGDLS, CDR2 YYNGEE. This CDR3 reads CASSHERGDGEQYF. The CDR3 DNA reads TGTGCCAGCAGCCACGAGCGGGGGGATGGGGAGCAGTACTTC.

This rearrangement joins TRBV6-6 to TRBJ2-3; TRBD1 matches 9 bases. With 10 bases clipped from V and 7 bases from J, the junction kept 9 bases outside the gene matches. The CDR3 is 13 amino acids. Germline values: CDR1 MNHNY, CDR2 SVGAGI (reference sequence). CDR3 DNA sequence: TGTGCCATCGGGGACAGGGTGGCGAATACGCAGTATTTT. The encoded protein is CAIGDRVANTQYF.

V gene TRBV7-6 combines with J gene TRBJ1-1; TRBD1 is a possible D gene (5 bases). This CDR3 contains 13 residues. Per the germline V gene, CDR1 is SGHVS and CDR2 is FNYEAQ. V lost 5 bases, J lost 5 bases, and 12 bases lay in between. Here the CDR3 reads CASSPQGWTEAFF. In DNA form, the CDR3 reads TGTGCCAGCAGCCCCCAGGGTTGGACTGAAGCTTTCTTT.

This clonotype has a handful of counts. The chain has TRBV10-2 and TRBJ1-6; a weak D match, TRBD1 (5 bases). This CDR3 is built from 15 residues. Germline CDR1 is WSHSY and CDR2 is SAAADI. Between the trimmed V and J ends, which lost 2 bases and 7 bases, there was a span of 12 bases. The CDR3 loop is CASSERGRQNSPLHF. CDR3 DNA: TGCGCCAGCAGTGAGAGGGGCCGGCAGAATTCACCCCTCCACTTT.

This chain joins TRBV15 and TRBJ1-5, with D maybe TRBD1 (5 bases). Germline CDR1 and CDR2: LNHNV and YYDKDF (reference sequence). V was clipped by 5 bases and J by 2 bases, with 16 bases between them. CDR3 length: 16 residues. CDR3: CATSGGRGKGNQPQHF. The CDR3 DNA reads TGTGCCACCAGCGGGGGTAGGGGAAAAGGCAATCAGCCCCAGCATTTT.

This clonotype turned up a few times. The chain combines TRBV9 with TRBJ1-2; D not certain. The germline V and J ends were trimmed by 4 bases and 10 bases, with 20 bases remaining between them. Germline V CDR1 and CDR2: SGDLS, YYNGEE. The CDR3 contains 14 residues. The CDR3 region has the DNA TGTGCCAGCAGCCCCATGGACCGCCCCCCGCTCTACACCTTC. The encoded protein is CASSPMDRPPLYTF.

The table lists this clonotype with a few counts. The V call is TRBV15, the J call TRBJ2-7; D gene ambiguous. The CDR3 is made up of 14 amino acids. The V gene's germline CDR1 is LNHNV and CDR2 YYDKDF (reference sequence). Trimming took off 1 base at V and 1 base at J, with 8 bases between the two ends. CDR3 sequence (DNA): TGTGCCACCAGCAGAGTTGGGTTTTCCTACGAGCAGTACTTC. Residues: CATSRVGFSYEQYF.

This rearrangement joins TRBV11-2 to TRBJ2-3; the D is unclear. This CDR3 is 14 amino acids long. Germline-derived CDR1 and CDR2 are SGHAT and FQNNGV. V lost 1 base, J lost 2 bases, and 7 bases lay in between. This chain's CDR3 is CASSLGVFTDTQYF. For the CDR3, the DNA is TGTGCCAGCAGCTTAGGGGTCTTCACAGATACGCAGTATTTT.

This clonotype was counted only a few times. CDR3 residues: CASSYGSSGGTDTQYF. CDR3 DNA: TGTGCCAGCAGTTACGGCAGTAGCGGGGGCACAGATACGCAGTATTTT. This sequence joins TRBV6-5 and TRBJ2-3, with 8 nucleotides matching TRBD2. Trimming at V came to 2 bases and at J to 1 base, leaving 5 bases not matched to a gene. Looked up from germline, CDR1 is MNHEY and CDR2 is SVGAGI. CDR3 length: 16 residues.

The chain joins TRBV6-1 to TRBJ2-7; a weak D match, TRBD1 (6 bases). There are 14 residues in the CDR3. V gave up 4 bases and J gave up 2 bases, with 12 bases separating them. In germline, CDR1 is MNHNS, CDR2 SASEGT. CDR3 nucleotides: TGTGCCAGCAGTGCGGACAGCGGAACCTACGAGCAGTACTTC. Translating gives CASSADSGTYEQYF.

This chain joins TRBV18 and TRBJ2-1; D is perhaps TRBD1 or TRBD2 (6 bases each). Trimming cost V 3 bases and J 2 bases, with 14 bases left between them. Germline loops: CDR1 KGHSH, CDR2 LQKENI. The CDR3 sequence is 16 residues long. The CDR3 region is CASSPSRGPTYNEQFF. The CDR3 nucleotides are TGTGCCAGCTCACCGTCTCGGGGGCCTACCTACAATGAGCAGTTCTTC.

V gene TRBV7-2 combines with J gene TRBJ2-7; D is unresolved. Germline V gene sequence: CDR1 SGHTA, CDR2 FQGNSA. CDR3 length: 14 amino acids. The V and J ends lost 3 bases and 0 bases respectively, with 9 bases between them. The CDR3 protein is CASSFGLASYEQYF. The CDR3 region has the DNA TGTGCCAGCAGCTTCGGCCTCGCCTCCTACGAGCAGTACTTC.

The gene calls are TRBV11-2 and TRBJ2-7; D gene unclear. Germline CDR1 reads SGHAT; CDR2 reads FQNNGV. The CDR3 is 16 amino acids. Trimming cost V 0 bases and J 2 bases, with 14 bases left between them. CDR3 residues: CASSLELGPYTYEQYF. CDR3 nucleotide sequence: TGTGCCAGCAGCTTAGAATTAGGGCCGTACACCTACGAGCAGTACTTC. Variable domain in full (rest from reference TRBV11-2 and TRBJ2-7): EAGVAQSPRYKIIEKRQSVAFWCNPISGHATLYWYQQILGQGPKLLIQFQNNGVVDDSQLPKDRFSAERLKGVDSTLKIQPAKLEDSAVYLCASSLELGPYTYEQYFGPGTRLTVT.

The gene calls are TRBV24-1 and TRBJ2-7; D is possibly TRBD1 (6 bases). V gave up 3 bases and J gave up 7 bases, with 15 bases separating them. Germline V lookup: CDR1 KGHDR, CDR2 SFDVKD. The CDR3 contains 14 residues. CDR3 amino acids: CATSDGRTVNEQYF. The CDR3, as DNA: TGTGCCACCAGTGATGGGCGGACAGTAAATGAGCAGTACTTC.

This clonotype was detected a few times. The rearrangement joins TRBV11-1 to TRBJ2-1; no firm D call. This CDR3 region has 17 residues. V lost 2 bases to trimming and J lost 0 bases, with 14 bases between them. Looked up from germline, CDR1 is SGHAT and CDR2 is FQDESV (reference sequence). Here the CDR3 reads CASSLFKYGYSYNEQFF. The CDR3 DNA follows: TGTGCCAGCAGCTTATTTAAGTACGGATACTCCTACAATGAGCAGTTCTTC.

This clonotype was found a few times. The junction does not match germline at one end; this may be a read error. The chain joins TRBV18 to TRBJ2-5; 7 bases align to TRBD2. Germline CDR1 and CDR2: KGHSH and LQKENI. This CDR3 is built from 14 residues. This chain's CDR3 is CASSPAGVQETQYF. The DNA for the CDR3 is TGCGCCAGCAGTCCTGCGGGGGTCCAAGAGACCCAGTACTTC.

This clonotype was recorded a few times. The rearrangement uses TRBV7-9 and TRBJ2-5; TRBD1 is a possible D gene (5 bases). The J call may be wrong; the DNA end is better matched by TRBJ2-7. The CDR3 loop spans 15 amino acids. The germline gives CDR1 SEHNR, CDR2 FQNEAQ (reference sequence). CDR3 in amino acids: CASSLGRQGFHEQYF. In DNA, the CDR3 is TGTGCCAGCAGCTTAGGTAGGCAGGGTTTCCACGAGCAGTACTTC.

This clonotype was recorded once. A much larger clone sits a single nucleotide away, making a read error possible. V is TRBV6-6 and J is TRBJ1-2; D may be TRBD1 (5 bases). CDR3 length equals 14 residues. With 5 bases removed from V and 4 bases from J, the gap between germline ends came to 14 bases. CDR1 and CDR2 (germline): MNHNY, SVGAGI (reference sequence). The CDR3 nucleotides are TGTGCCAGCAGTACCTCAGGGATCGGCTATGGCTACACCTTC. The encoded protein is CASSTSGIGYGYTF.